Presented here are 8 T cell receptor beta chains from one specimen sequenced in a study of T cells in Graves' hyperthyroidism and ophthalmopathy. TCR beta CDR3 regions were amplified from RNA transcripts. HTBI primers were used for first-round RT-PCR of the TCR CDR3. TCRdb reanalysed the multiplex PCR reads using MiXCR and keeps one entry per CDR3 protein. The sample yields roughly 93,000 distinct CDR3 sequences, roughly 40% seen once. The sample taken for sequencing was peripheral blood or thyroid tissue (not recorded which). The receptors derive from a woman aged 25 to 45 with Graves' hyperthyroidism.

This clonotype showed up many times. The rearrangement uses TRBV20-1 and TRBJ1-1, with 7 bases matching TRBD1. CDR1 is DFQATT and CDR2 is SNEGSKA in the germline V gene (reference sequence). The V and J ends lost 3 bases and 2 bases, in that order; junction bases with no gene match: 12. This CDR3 is 16 amino acids long. The DNA of the CDR3 is TGCAGTGCTAGCAGGGGGTGGGGGGCAGTAAACACTGAAGCTTTCTTT. It yields the protein CSASRGWGAVNTEAFF.

This clonotype was counted at least ten times. The chain is built from TRBV5-6 and TRBJ1-2; 7 nucleotides match TRBD1. The V gene's germline CDR1 is SGHDT and CDR2 YYEEEE. V was pared by 2 bases and J by 4 bases, with 2 bases of the junction left unmatched. This CDR3 is built from 13 residues. CDR3 residues: CASSFRQGYGYTF. DNA of the CDR3: TGTGCCAGCAGCTTTCGACAGGGCTATGGCTACACCTTC. The entire variable domain, with the rest obtained from reference TRBV5-6 and TRBJ1-2, is as follows: DAGVTQSPTHLIKTRGQQVTLRCSPKSGHDTVSWYQQALGQGPQFIFQYYEEEERQRGNFPDRFSGHQFPNYSSELNVNALLLGDSALYLCASSFRQGYGYTFGSGTRLTVV.

This clonotype was detected ten times or more. This chain uses TRBV7-2 with TRBJ2-5; possibly TRBD1 for D (5 bases). V gave up 5 bases and J gave up 2 bases, with 9 bases separating them. CDR3 length: 13 residues. CDR1 SGHTA and CDR2 FQGNSA come from the germline V gene. CDR3 in amino acids: CASSRRTQETQYF. CDR3 nucleotides: TGTGCCAGCAGCCGACGGACACAAGAGACCCAGTACTTC.

CDR3 protein: CASSPQGVRRETQYF. DNA for the CDR3: TGTGCCAGCAGCCCTCAGGGGGTCCGGCGGGAGACCCAGTACTTC. V is TRBV7-2 and J is TRBJ2-5; TRBD1 matches at 7 bases. Trimming took 5 bases from V and 5 from J; bases not matched to a gene: 11. From germline, CDR1 is SGHTA and CDR2 FQGNSA. This CDR3 comprises 15 residues.

This clonotype was observed at least ten times. The J gene is TRBJ1-4, the V gene TRBV4-1; 10 nucleotides agree with TRBD1. V dropped 1 base and J dropped 7; count of bases not matched to a gene: 6. This CDR3 spans 16 amino acids. Germline V gene sequence: CDR1 MGHRA, CDR2 YSYEKL. The CDR3 nucleotides read TGCGCCAGCAGCCAAGGAGACAGGGGGCATCCTGAAAAACTGTTTTTT. This translates into CASSQGDRGHPEKLFF.

This clonotype showed up many times. J is TRBJ2-5 and V is TRBV20-1, with TRBD2 matching over 9 bases. Looked up from germline, CDR1 is DFQATT and CDR2 is SNEGSKA (reference sequence). This CDR3 comprises 14 residues. The J segment lost 5 bases and the V segment lost 5 bases, leaving 9 bases of the junction unmatched. The CDR3 DNA sequence: TGCAGTGCTGGGGCCAGCGGGAGGAGGGAGACCCAGTACTTC. The encoded protein is CSAGASGRRETQYF.

This clonotype was detected many times. The genes are TRBV2 and TRBJ2-7, with no clear D. This CDR3 has 13 residues. With 4 bases removed from V and 1 base from J, the gap between germline ends came to 8 bases. Germline lookup yields CDR1 SNHLY and CDR2 FYNNEI. This CDR3 reads CASSVPLSYEQYF. For the CDR3, the DNA is TGTGCCAGCAGTGTTCCGCTATCCTACGAGCAGTACTTC.

The chain uses TRBV20-1 and TRBJ2-2; 8 bases line up with TRBD2. Per germline, CDR1 DFQATT and CDR2 SNEGSKA (reference sequence). V lost 3 bases to trimming and J lost 6 bases; unmatched junction nucleotides: 0. The CDR3 covers 12 residues. For the CDR3, the DNA is TGCAGTGCTAGCGGGAGGGCCGGGGAGCTGTTTTTT. Amino acid sequence: CSASGRAGELFF.